The next 18 T cell receptor beta chains were all read from a single sample in a study of T cell changes during pregnancy in multiple sclerosis. The table came from immunoSEQ multiplex PCR; TCRdb's copy has only in-frame clones and leaves some out. The table has some 70,000 clones, 90% to 95% seen once. Sequenced here: CD8+ T cells from peripheral blood mononuclear cells, sampled before pregnancy. These receptors came from a female donor with multiple sclerosis, enrolled in a pregnancy study.

V is TRBV23-1 and J is TRBJ2-3, with 7 bases matching TRBD1. TRBV23-1 is annotated as an ORF whose role is uncertain. The CDR3 spans 15 residues. V was clipped by 0 bases and J by 4 bases; unmatched bases: 4. CDR3 amino acids: CASSQSRQGADTQYF. As DNA, the CDR3 is TGCGCCAGCAGTCAATCCCGGCAGGGGGCAGATACGCAGTATTTT.

The V gene is TRBV13, the J gene TRBJ2-4; D is perhaps TRBD2 (5 bases). CDR1 PRHDT and CDR2 FYEKMQ come from the germline V gene (reference sequence). CDR3 length equals 14 residues. V shed 8 bases and J shed 1 base, with 12 bases lying between them. CDR3 sequence: CASGRGSAKNIQYF. The DNA for the CDR3 is TGTGCCAGCGGTCGGGGATCCGCCAAAAACATTCAGTACTTC.

The chain uses TRBV2 and TRBJ2-5, with 9 bases aligning to TRBD1. The V gene end was trimmed by 0 bases and the J gene end by 2 bases; junction bases not matched to a gene: 7. Germline lookup yields CDR1 SNHLY and CDR2 FYNNEI. CDR3 length: 17 amino acids. The CDR3 loop is CASSEAQGASLQETQYF. CDR3 nucleotide sequence: TGTGCCAGCAGTGAAGCACAGGGGGCTTCATTACAAGAGACCCAGTACTTC.

The V gene is TRBV4-1, the J gene TRBJ2-1, with D unclear. The V end lost 1 base, the J end lost 7 bases, and 8 bases lay between the germline ends. The CDR3 contains 13 residues. Germline values: CDR1 MGHRA, CDR2 YSYEKL. Here the CDR3 reads CASSQGLANEQFF. The CDR3 bases are TGCGCCAGCAGCCAAGGTTTAGCAAATGAGCAGTTCTTC.

The genes are TRBV6-5 and TRBJ2-4; D is unresolved. Germline V gene sequence: CDR1 MNHEY, CDR2 SVGAGI. Trimming stripped 0 bases from V and 0 bases from J, with 6 bases between. The CDR3 has 15 amino acids. The chain's CDR3 is CASSYSIEAKNIQYF. CDR3 in DNA: TGTGCCAGCAGTTACTCGATAGAAGCCAAAAACATTCAGTACTTC.

The chain carries TRBV12-5 and TRBJ1-1; no clear D. Trimming stripped 2 bases from V and 0 bases from J, with 13 bases between. CDR1 is LGHNT and CDR2 is FRNRAP in the germline V gene. There are 16 residues in the CDR3. CDR3 region: CASGLIVELMNTEAFF. The CDR3 DNA is TGTGCTAGTGGTTTGATCGTCGAGTTGATGAACACTGAAGCTTTCTTT.

V gene TRBV2 combines with J gene TRBJ2-5; 9 bases are shared with TRBD2. With V trimmed by 3 bases and J by 5 bases, 4 bases remained unmatched. Germline V gene lookup returns CDR1 SNHLY and CDR2 FYNNEI. The CDR3 loop spans 14 amino acids. The CDR3 DNA sequence: TGTGCCAGCAGTGATCTAGCGGGAAGCGAGACCCAGTACTTC. Translation gives CASSDLAGSETQYF.

The chain employs TRBV6-4 and TRBJ2-3; 11 bases map to TRBD2. Germline trimming cut 3 bases from V and 4 bases from J; bases unmatched to any gene: 3. This CDR3 is 15 amino acids long. Germline V gene data show CDR1 as MRHNA and CDR2 as SNTAGT. The CDR3: CASSEVAGGPDTQYF. CDR3 nucleotides: TGTGCCAGCAGTGAGGTAGCGGGGGGGCCAGATACGCAGTATTTT.

The V gene is TRBV29-1, the J gene TRBJ1-4, with D tentatively TRBD1 (5 bases). CDR3 length: 13 amino acids. V was cut by 3 bases and J by 5 bases, with 10 bases left in between. Germline V lookup: CDR1 SQVTM, CDR2 ANQGSEA. DNA for the CDR3: TGCAGCGTTGAGGGGGGTTACAATGAAAAACTGTTTTTT. Protein: CSVEGGYNEKLFF. Based on the CDR3 plus reference TRBV29-1 and TRBJ1-4, the full variable domain is SAVISQKPSRDICQRGTSLTIQCQVDSQVTMMFWYRQQPGQSLTLIATANQGSEATYESGFVIDKFPISRPNLTFSTLTVSNMSPEDSSIYLCSVEGGYNEKLFFGSGTQLSVL.

The chain couples TRBV5-8 to TRBJ1-5, with a tentative D call TRBD1 (5 bases). The V end lost 2 bases, the J end lost 2 bases, and 8 bases lay between the germline ends. The CDR3 covers 14 residues. Germline lookup yields CDR1 SGHTS and CDR2 YDEGEE. The CDR3 nucleotides read TGTGCCAGCAGCTTAGTCAGGGGCAATCAGCCCCAGCATTTT. Translation gives CASSLVRGNQPQHF. The full variable domain, completed using reference TRBV5-8 and TRBJ1-5, is EAGVTQSPTHLIKTRGQQATLRCSPISGHTSVYWYQQALGLGLQFLLWYDEGEERNRGNFPPRFSGRQFPNYSSELNVNALELEDSALYLCASSLVRGNQPQHFGDGTRLSIL.

The genes are TRBV19 and TRBJ2-1; D might be TRBD1 (6 bases). The CDR3 is made up of 14 amino acids. Trimming cost V 10 bases and J 2 bases, with 15 bases left between them. CDR1 is LNHDA, CDR2 SQIVND, per germline (reference sequence). The CDR3 sequence is CATSYRAAYNEQFF. CDR3 nucleotide sequence: TGTGCCACCTCGTACAGGGCAGCCTACAATGAGCAGTTCTTC.

This chain uses TRBV29-1 with TRBJ1-1; TRBD1 matches at 7 bases. This CDR3 has 14 residues. The V gene end was trimmed by 6 bases and the J gene end by 5 bases; junction bases not matched to a gene: 12. Germline-derived CDR1 and CDR2 are SQVTM and ANQGSEA. This CDR3 is CSVITGVRGTEAFF. In DNA form, the CDR3 reads TGCAGCGTCATTACAGGGGTACGGGGAACTGAAGCTTTCTTT.

The rearrangement links TRBV27 to TRBJ1-2; no reliable D call. CDR3 length: 15 amino acids. Germline CDR1 MNHEY, CDR2 SMNVEV (reference sequence). V lost 0 bases and J lost 4, with 12 bases in between. CDR3 residues: CASSLSGDRGYGYTF. DNA for the CDR3: TGTGCCAGCAGTTTATCGGGTGACCGCGGCTATGGCTACACCTTC.

The chain couples TRBV9 to TRBJ2-5; 8 positions match TRBD2. The CDR3 contains 18 residues. The germline V gene has CDR1 SGDLS and CDR2 YYNGEE. The trim removed 2 bases at V and 1 base at J, leaving 13 bases unmatched. CDR3 sequence reads: CASSVSALAGTFQETQYF. In nucleotides, the CDR3 is TGTGCCAGCAGCGTGAGCGCGTTAGCGGGGACTTTCCAAGAGACCCAGTACTTC.

The rearrangement links TRBV30 to TRBJ1-5, with a possible D match to TRBD1 (6 bases). The germline V and J ends were trimmed by 0 bases and 4 bases, with 10 bases remaining between them. This CDR3 has 14 residues. The germline CDR1 and CDR2 sequences are GTSNPN and SVGIG (reference sequence). CDR3 DNA: TGTGCCTGGAGTGTACAGGGTGGAAATCAGCCCCAGCATTTT. The encoded protein is CAWSVQGGNQPQHF.

The rearrangement joins TRBV6-5 to TRBJ2-7; 8 nucleotides match TRBD1. The germline CDR1 and CDR2 sequences are MNHEY and SVGAGI. The CDR3 covers 13 residues. V lost 7 bases to trimming and J lost 3 bases; unmatched junction nucleotides: 5. CDR3 residues: CASKIQGDYEQYF. The CDR3 DNA follows: TGTGCCAGCAAAATACAGGGGGACTACGAGCAGTACTTC.

V is TRBV6-1 and J is TRBJ1-4; no firm D call. Germline V lookup: CDR1 MNHNS, CDR2 SASEGT. The germline V and J ends were trimmed by 5 bases and 3 bases, with 13 bases remaining between them. This CDR3 is 15 amino acids long. CDR3 in DNA: TGTGCCAGCAGTCCGCAGGTTCTCCCTAATGAAAAACTGTTTTTT. Its protein product is CASSPQVLPNEKLFF.

V gene TRBV7-9 combines with J gene TRBJ2-3; D is unclear. This CDR3 region has 11 residues. CDR1 is SEHNR, CDR2 FQNEAQ, per germline (reference sequence). Trimming removed 6 bases from V and 6 bases from J, with 7 bases in between. The chain's CDR3 is CASRSGDTQYF. DNA for the CDR3: TGTGCCAGCAGATCGGGTGATACGCAGTATTTT.